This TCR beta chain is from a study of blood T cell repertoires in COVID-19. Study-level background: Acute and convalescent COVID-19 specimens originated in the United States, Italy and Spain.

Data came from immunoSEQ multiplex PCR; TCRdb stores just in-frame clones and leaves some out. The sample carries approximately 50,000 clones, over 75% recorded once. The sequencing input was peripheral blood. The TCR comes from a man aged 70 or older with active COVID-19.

CDR3 nucleotides: TGTGCCAGCAGCTCTGACAGTAAAGGTGAAGCTTTCTTT. As protein: CASSSDSKGEAFF. The chain uses TRBV7-2 and TRBJ1-1; a weak D match, TRBD1 (5 bases). Germline CDR1 SGHTA, CDR2 FQGNSA. The CDR3 runs 13 residues. The V end was cut by 4 bases, the J end by 7 bases, with 13 bases between.